This T cell receptor (beta chain) was found in a study of blood T cell repertoires in COVID-19 (dated by TCRdb to the early 2020s). Regarding the research as a whole: Samples covering the acute and convalescent phases of COVID-19 were provided by collaborators in the United States, Italy and Spain. The material from the prospective study consisted of cDNA or gDNA derived from T cells, B-cell-depleted T cells, or PBMCs. Subjects who had been exposed to COVID-19, were actively infected with it, or had recovered from it provided the deeply sampled blood TCRbeta repertoires that made up the dataset. The repertoires were released in a freely available public database meant as a resource for research on the immune response to SARS-CoV-2. The samples were drawn from the first 160 participants of the ongoing ImmuneRACE study and from under 1,500 subjects provided by 6 global collaborators. Sample metadata almost always included a de-identified subject ID, COVID-19 status, age in years and sex. Where available, HLA class I and class II types were obtained from metadata supplied by the sample provider rather than from assay-based typing. What the research found in general, with its limitations: Clinical and demographic metadata were provided uncurated, with the amount varying by source and participant.

TCRbeta CDR3 regions were amplified from genomic DNA by means of the immunoSEQ Assay, a bias-controlled multiplex PCR. As for the authors' bioinformatics: The number of nucleated cells in each sample was estimated by amplification of reference gene primers within the assay. To quantify the absolute abundance of each unique TCRbeta CDR3 rearrangement, sequence reads were collapsed and filtered. For each sample, productive Simpson clonality was calculated as the square root of Simpson's diversity index over productive rearrangements. Imported from immuneACCESS, the table was reduced by TCRdb to in-frame sequences with V and J called. These copies leave out some clones; in studies compared against another copy, an unresolved V gene accounts for under half, and the cause of the remainder is not known. V and J calls plus clone size are reproduced from that table; the DNA served to infer D and trimming. A total of some 100,000 clones appear in this sample, roughly nine tenths of them only once. Of the sample, under 13% falls within the top ten clones.

V is pared back by 0 bases and J by 0 bases, with 8 bases lying between the germline termini. From a lookup of the germline V gene, CDR1 and CDR2 are KGHSH and LQKENI. Counted from cysteine to phenylalanine, this CDR3 has 15 amino acids. Only CDR3 DNA is held: 45 bases, read in frame from base 1. As concerns this clone: No cognate antigen has been identified for it. The sample holds no much larger clone one base away, and base qualities are not on file.

Collaborating institutions collected whole blood in K2EDTA tubes following their own protocols. Collaborator samples were shipped for TCRbeta analysis as frozen whole blood, isolated PBMCs, or DNA extracted from either sample type. The receptor was derived from a man over 45 with acute or convalescent COVID-19. Sequenced sample: peripheral blood. The chain is assembled from TRBV18 and TRBJ1-2, with TRBD1 as a weak D call on 5 bases. The CDR3 region has the sequence CASSPPLGPNYGYTF. The DNA reads TGTGCCAGCTCACCACCGCTGGGGCCTAACTATGGCTACACCTTC.